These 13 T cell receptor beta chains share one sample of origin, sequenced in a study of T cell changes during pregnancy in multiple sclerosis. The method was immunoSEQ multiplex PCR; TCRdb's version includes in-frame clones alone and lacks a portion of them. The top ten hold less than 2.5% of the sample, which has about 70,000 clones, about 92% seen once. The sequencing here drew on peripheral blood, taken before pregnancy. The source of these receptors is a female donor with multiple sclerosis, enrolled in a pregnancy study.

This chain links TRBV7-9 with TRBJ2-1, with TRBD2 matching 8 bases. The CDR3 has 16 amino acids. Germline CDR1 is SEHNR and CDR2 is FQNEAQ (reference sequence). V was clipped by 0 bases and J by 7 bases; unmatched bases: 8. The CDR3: CASSLAPGGRVNEQFF. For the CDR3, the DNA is TGTGCCAGCAGCTTAGCTCCGGGAGGGCGAGTTAATGAGCAGTTCTTC. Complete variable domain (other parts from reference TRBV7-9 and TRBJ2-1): DTGVSQNPRHKITKRGQNVTFRCDPISEHNRLYWYRQTLGQGPEFLTYFQNEAQLEKSRLLSDRFSAERPKGSFSTLEIQRTEQGDSAMYLCASSLAPGGRVNEQFFGPGTRLTVL.

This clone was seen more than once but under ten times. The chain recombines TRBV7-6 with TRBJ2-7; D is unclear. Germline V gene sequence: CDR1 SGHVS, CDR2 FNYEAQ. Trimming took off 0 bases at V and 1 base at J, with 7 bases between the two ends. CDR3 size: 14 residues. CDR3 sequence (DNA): TGTGCCAGCAGCTTAGCGCAACGGTCCTACGAGCAGTACTTC. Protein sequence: CASSLAQRSYEQYF.

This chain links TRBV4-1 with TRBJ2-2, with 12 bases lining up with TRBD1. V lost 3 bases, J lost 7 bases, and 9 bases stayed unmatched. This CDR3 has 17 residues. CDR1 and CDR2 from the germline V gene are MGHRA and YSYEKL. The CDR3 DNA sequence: TGCGCCAGCAGCCACCCCCGGGACAGGGGGCAGGGCGGGGAGCTGTTTTTT. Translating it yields CASSHPRDRGQGGELFF.

This CDR3 is CSVYLAGNEQFF. The CDR3 DNA follows: TGCAGCGTTTACCTAGCGGGGAATGAGCAGTTCTTC. The genes are TRBV29-1 and TRBJ2-1; TRBD2 matches at 9 bases. Per germline, CDR1 SQVTM and CDR2 ANQGSEA. This CDR3 contains 12 residues. J lost 7 bases, V lost 5 bases, and 3 bases had no gene match.

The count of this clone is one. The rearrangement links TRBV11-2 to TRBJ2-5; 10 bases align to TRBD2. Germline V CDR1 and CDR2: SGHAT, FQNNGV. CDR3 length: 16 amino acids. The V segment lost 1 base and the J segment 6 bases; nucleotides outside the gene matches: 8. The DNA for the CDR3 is TGTGCCAGCAGCTTAGTTCCTAGCGGGAGTTGGCAGACCCAGTACTTC. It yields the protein CASSLVPSGSWQTQYF.

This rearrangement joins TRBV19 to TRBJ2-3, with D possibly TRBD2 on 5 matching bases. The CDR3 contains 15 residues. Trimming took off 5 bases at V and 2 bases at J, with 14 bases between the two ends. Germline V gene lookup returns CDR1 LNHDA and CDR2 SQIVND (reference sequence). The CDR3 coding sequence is TGTGCCAGTAGTTCAAGCGGAACAATCACAGATACGCAGTATTTT. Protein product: CASSSSGTITDTQYF.

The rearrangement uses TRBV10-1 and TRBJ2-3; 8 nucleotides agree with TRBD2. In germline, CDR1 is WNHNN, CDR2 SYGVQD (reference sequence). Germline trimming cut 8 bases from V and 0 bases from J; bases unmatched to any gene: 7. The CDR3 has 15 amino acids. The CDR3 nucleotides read TGCGCCAGCCGTTGCGGGAGGACGAGCACAGATACGCAGTATTTT. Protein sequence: CASRCGRTSTDTQYF.

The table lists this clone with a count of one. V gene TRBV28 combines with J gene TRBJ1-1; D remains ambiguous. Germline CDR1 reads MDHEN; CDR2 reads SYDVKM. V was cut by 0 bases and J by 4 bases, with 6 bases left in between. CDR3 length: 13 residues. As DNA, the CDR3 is TGTGCCAGCAGTTTATGGCGCGGCACTGAAGCTTTCTTT. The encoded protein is CASSLWRGTEAFF.

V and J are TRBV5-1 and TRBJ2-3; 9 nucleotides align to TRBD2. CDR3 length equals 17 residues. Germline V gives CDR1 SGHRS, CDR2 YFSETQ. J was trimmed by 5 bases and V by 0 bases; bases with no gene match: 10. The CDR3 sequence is CASSLASGGRAVDTQYF. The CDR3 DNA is TGCGCCAGCAGCTTGGCCTCTGGCGGGAGGGCCGTAGATACGCAGTATTTT.

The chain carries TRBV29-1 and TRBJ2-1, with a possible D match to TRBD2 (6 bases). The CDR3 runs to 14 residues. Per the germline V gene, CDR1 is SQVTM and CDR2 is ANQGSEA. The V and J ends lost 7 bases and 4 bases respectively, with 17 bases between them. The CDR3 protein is CSAPRRDLYNEQFF. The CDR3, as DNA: TGCAGCGCCCCGCGCCGGGACTTGTACAATGAGCAGTTCTTC.

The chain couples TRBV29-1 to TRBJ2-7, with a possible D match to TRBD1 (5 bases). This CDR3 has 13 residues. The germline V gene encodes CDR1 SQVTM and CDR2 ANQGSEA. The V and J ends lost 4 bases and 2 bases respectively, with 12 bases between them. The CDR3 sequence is CSVVRDRPYEQYF. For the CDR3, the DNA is TGCAGCGTTGTCCGTGACAGACCCTACGAGCAGTACTTC.

The CDR3 nucleotides read TGTGCCAGCAGCTCCGGGGGGGGAGGGCCGAGGGAGCAGTTCTTC. This sequence encodes CASSSGGGGPREQFF. V gene TRBV7-2 combines with J gene TRBJ2-1; TRBD2 aligns across 8 bases. The CDR3 totals 15 residues. Germline CDR1 and CDR2: SGHTA and FQGNSA. V trimming: 4 bases; J trimming: 10 bases; junction bases outside the gene matches: 12. Drawing the rest from reference TRBV7-2 and TRBJ2-1, the complete variable domain is GAGVSQSPSNKVTEKGKDVELRCDPISGHTALYWYRQSLGQGLEFLIYFQGNSAPDKSGLPSDRFSAERTGGSVSTLTIQRTQQEDSAVYLCASSSGGGGPREQFFGPGTRLTVL.

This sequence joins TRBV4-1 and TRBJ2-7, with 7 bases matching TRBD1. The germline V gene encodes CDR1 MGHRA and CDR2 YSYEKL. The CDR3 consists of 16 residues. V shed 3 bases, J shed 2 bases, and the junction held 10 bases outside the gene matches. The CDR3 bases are TGCGCCAGCAGCCATCCAGGACAGGTACCAACCTACGAGCAGTACTTC. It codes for CASSHPGQVPTYEQYF.